Listed here are 17 T cell receptor beta chains from one sample, sequenced in a study of OX40 agonist ivuxolimab in advanced cancers. Data came from immunoSEQ multiplex PCR; TCRdb stores just in-frame clones and leaves some out. The table shows about 32,000 clones, with 81% occurring only once. The sequencing here drew on CD4+ or CD8+ T cells sorted from blood, taken in a trial of the OX40 agonist ivuxolimab. The receptor set was obtained from an adult with an advanced solid tumor such as melanoma, head and neck, liver or kidney cancer.

The rearrangement uses TRBV6-5 and TRBJ2-2; no definite D call. Trimming took 0 bases from V and 0 from J, leaving 8 bases between them. Germline V gene data show CDR1 as MNHEY and CDR2 as SVGAGI. This CDR3 has 16 amino acids. CDR3 sequence (DNA): TGTGCCAGCAGTTACTCGTACTCCTCGAACACCGGGGAGCTGTTTTTT. It codes for CASSYSYSSNTGELFF.

This clone has just one count. The chain joins TRBV5-1 to TRBJ2-1; 7 positions agree with TRBD2. The junction had 6 bases not matched to a gene; V was cut back by 7 bases and J by 5 bases. The CDR3 is 13 amino acids. The germline CDR1 and CDR2 sequences are SGHRS and YFSETQ. The CDR3 loop is CASLGGRDNEQFF. The CDR3 DNA follows: TGCGCCAGCTTGGGTGGGAGGGACAATGAGCAGTTCTTC.

The chain combines TRBV30 with TRBJ1-6; possible D gene TRBD1, 6 bases. Germline CDR1 reads GTSNPN; CDR2 reads SVGIG (reference sequence). The CDR3 is 13 residues long. Trimming pared 1 base from V and 16 bases from J, leaving 17 bases between. The DNA for the CDR3 is TGTGCCTGGAGTGCCCAGGGGCGGGGGACGCTCCACTTT. Its translation: CAWSAQGRGTLHF.

This clone occurred once. The chain is built from TRBV28 and TRBJ1-2; D is unclear. Germline values: CDR1 MDHEN, CDR2 SYDVKM. Between the trimmed V and J ends, which lost 3 bases and 3 bases, there was a span of 5 bases. This CDR3 is built from 12 residues. This CDR3 reads CASSFSHYGYTF. The CDR3 nucleotides read TGTGCCAGCAGTTTTTCCCACTATGGCTACACCTTC.

The chain recombines TRBV2 with TRBJ2-2, with D possibly TRBD2 on 6 matching bases. Germline V gene lookup returns CDR1 SNHLY and CDR2 FYNNEI. V shed 4 bases and J shed 0 bases, with 9 bases lying between them. The CDR3 contains 15 residues. CDR3 sequence reads: CASSAGRSNTGELFF. CDR3 coding DNA: TGTGCCAGCAGTGCTGGGAGGTCGAACACCGGGGAGCTGTTTTTT.

This clone has more than one count but fewer than ten. This chain connects TRBV11-2 to TRBJ1-2, with TRBD1 matching 11 bases. The CDR3 runs 15 residues. Germline lookup yields CDR1 SGHAT and CDR2 FQNNGV. V shed 3 bases and J 3 bases; nucleotides not matched to a gene: 3. CDR3 residues: CASSFWDRGDYGYTF. DNA of the CDR3: TGTGCCAGCAGCTTTTGGGACAGGGGGGACTATGGCTACACCTTC.

This clone was detected once. J is TRBJ2-2 and V is TRBV6-4; 7 bases are shared with TRBD1. Germline V CDR1 and CDR2: MRHNA, SNTAGT. The V gene end was trimmed by 6 bases and the J gene end by 6 bases; junction bases not matched to a gene: 4. CDR3 size: 13 residues. The CDR3, as DNA: TGTGCCAGCAGCACAGGGGCCGCCGGGGAGCTGTTTTTT. This sequence encodes CASSTGAAGELFF.

This sequence joins TRBV2 and TRBJ1-3; TRBD1 might be the D (5 bases). Germline V gene sequence: CDR1 SNHLY, CDR2 FYNNEI. Deletions cut 4 bases from V and 8 bases from J, with 12 bases between. The CDR3 covers 13 residues. CDR3 coding DNA: TGTGCCAGCAGTGCGGAGGGGAGATACACCATATATTTT. Protein sequence: CASSAEGRYTIYF.

This chain connects TRBV5-1 to TRBJ2-7, with D hard to call. CDR1 is SGHRS, CDR2 YFSETQ, per germline. This CDR3 spans 14 amino acids. V lost 3 bases, J lost 0 bases, and 10 bases lay in between. The CDR3 loop is CASSYGSNSYEQYF. Written as DNA, the CDR3 is TGCGCCAGCAGCTACGGAAGCAACTCCTACGAGCAGTACTTC.

The rearrangement uses TRBV6-1 and TRBJ2-5; 7 bases are shared with TRBD1. The DNA matches TRBJ2-7 better at its end, which makes the J call doubtful. The CDR3 extends over 13 amino acids. The germline CDR1 and CDR2 sequences are MNHNS and SASEGT. The CDR3 DNA is TGTGCCAGCAGCCGGACAGGCCCTTACGAGCAGTACTTC. Its protein is CASSRTGPYEQYF.

This clone appeared a single time. This chain links TRBV21-1 with TRBJ2-1; TRBD1 is the table's D call, not checked against the DNA. TRBV21-1 is recorded as a pseudogene. The CDR3 is made up of 15 amino acids. The DNA of the CDR3 is TGTGCCAGCAGCAAGGGGCTCGGCCCACTCAATGAGCAGTTCTTC. This translates into CASSKGLGPLNEQFF.

This rearrangement joins TRBV18 to TRBJ2-7, with D maybe TRBD1 (5 bases). CDR3 length: 13 residues. Between the trimmed V and J ends, which lost 1 base and 7 bases, there was a span of 11 bases. Germline V CDR1 and CDR2: KGHSH, LQKENI. The CDR3 reads CASSPLTDGEQYF. The CDR3, as DNA: TGTGCCAGCTCACCACTGACAGATGGAGAGCAGTACTTC. The full variable domain, completed using reference TRBV18 and TRBJ2-7, is NAGVMQNPRHLVRRRGQEARLRCSPMKGHSHVYWYRQLPEEGLKFMVYLQKENIIDESGMPKERFSAEFPKEGPSILRIQQVVRGDSAAYFCASSPLTDGEQYFGPGTRLTVT.

Here the CDR3 reads CASSLTPVGAFF. The CDR3 nucleotides read TGTGCCAGCAGCTTGACGCCAGTGGGAGCTTTCTTT. This sequence joins TRBV5-5 and TRBJ1-1; D call uncertain. The CDR3 extends over 12 amino acids. Deletions cut 1 base from V and 10 bases from J, with 11 bases between. The germline CDR1 and CDR2 sequences are SGHKS and YYEKEE (reference sequence).

This clone has just one count. V usage is TRBV6-5 and J usage is TRBJ1-2; tentative D call: TRBD1 (5 bases). The V end was cut by 0 bases, the J end by 8 bases, with 13 bases between. The germline gives CDR1 MNHEY, CDR2 SVGAGI. The CDR3 is made up of 14 amino acids. CDR3 in DNA: TGTGCCAGCAGTTACTCGAAGTCGCCAGGGGGCTACACCTTC. Amino acids: CASSYSKSPGGYTF.

The V and J genes are TRBV10-3 and TRBJ1-5; no firm D call. Between the trimmed V and J ends, which lost 4 bases and 0 bases, there was a span of 10 bases. Germline assignment: CDR1 ENHRY and CDR2 SYGVKD. This CDR3 has 15 residues. CDR3 amino acids: CAISGTDNSNQPQHF. CDR3 nucleotide sequence: TGTGCCATCAGTGGGACCGACAATAGCAATCAGCCCCAGCATTTT.

The chain carries TRBV14 and TRBJ1-1, with 7 positions matching TRBD1. Unmatched junction bases numbered 9, after V lost 5 bases and J lost 0 bases. CDR3 length: 16 residues. Germline V lookup: CDR1 SGHDN, CDR2 FVKESK. CDR3 protein: CASSLDLGQVNTEAFF. The CDR3 bases are TGTGCCAGCAGCTTAGATCTCGGACAGGTGAACACTGAAGCTTTCTTT.

The CDR3 nucleotides read TGTGCCATCAGACCCGGGACAGGGCTCTATAATTCACCCCTCCACTTT. Amino acid sequence: CAIRPGTGLYNSPLHF. The chain combines TRBV10-3 with TRBJ1-6, with 9 bases fitting TRBD1. CDR1 is ENHRY, CDR2 SYGVKD, per germline. With 6 bases clipped from V and 3 bases from J, the junction kept 6 bases outside the gene matches. This CDR3 contains 16 residues.